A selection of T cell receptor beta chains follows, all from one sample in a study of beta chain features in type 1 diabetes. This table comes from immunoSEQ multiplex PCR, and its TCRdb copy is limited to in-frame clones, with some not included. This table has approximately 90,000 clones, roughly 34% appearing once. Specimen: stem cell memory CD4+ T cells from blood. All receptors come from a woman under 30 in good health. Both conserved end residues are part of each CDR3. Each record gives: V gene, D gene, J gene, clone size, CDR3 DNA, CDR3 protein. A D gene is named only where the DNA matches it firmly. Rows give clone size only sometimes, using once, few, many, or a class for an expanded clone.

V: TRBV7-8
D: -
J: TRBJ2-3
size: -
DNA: TGTGCCAGCACCCCCGGGGGGCGAGCAGATACGCAGTATTTT
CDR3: CASTPGGRADTQYF

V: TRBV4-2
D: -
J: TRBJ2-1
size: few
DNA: TGTGCCAGCAGCTTGGTTGCGGTCAGCTCCTACAATGAGCAGTTCTTC
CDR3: CASSLVAVSSYNEQFF

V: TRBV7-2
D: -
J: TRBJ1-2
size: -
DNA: TGTGCCAGCAGCTTACAGGAGGCTAACTATGGCTACACCTTC
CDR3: CASSLQEANYGYTF

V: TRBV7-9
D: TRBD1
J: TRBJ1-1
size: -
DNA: TGTGCCAGCAGCCGACAGGGGGCCTCCATGAACACTGAAGCTTTCTTT
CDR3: CASSRQGASMNTEAFF

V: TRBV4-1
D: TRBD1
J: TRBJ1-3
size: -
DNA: TGCGCCAGCAGCCGGGACAGGGTGAGCTCTGGAAACACCATATATTTT
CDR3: CASSRDRVSSGNTIYF

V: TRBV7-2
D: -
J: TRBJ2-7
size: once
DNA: TGTGCCAGCAGCCCTAGCCCCTACGAGCAGTACTTC
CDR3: CASSPSPYEQYF

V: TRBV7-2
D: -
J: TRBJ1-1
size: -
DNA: TGTGCCAGCAGCTTAGCGGACAGCCCTGAAGCTTTCTTT
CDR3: CASSLADSPEAFF

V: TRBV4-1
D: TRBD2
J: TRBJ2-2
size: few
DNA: TGCGCCAGCAGCCAGCTCGGACTAGCGGAGAACACCGGGGAGCTGTTTTTT
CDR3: CASSQLGLAENTGELFF

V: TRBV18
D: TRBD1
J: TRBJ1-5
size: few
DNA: TGTGCCAGCTCACCAGACAGGGATGCACAGCCCCAGCATTTT
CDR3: CASSPDRDAQPQHF

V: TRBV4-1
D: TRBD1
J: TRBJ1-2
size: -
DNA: TGCGCCAGCAGCCAAGATGGTACAGGGGTTAACTATGGCTACACCTTC
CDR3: CASSQDGTGVNYGYTF

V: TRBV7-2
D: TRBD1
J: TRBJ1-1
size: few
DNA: TGTGCCAGCAGCCCCCGGGACAGCTCGAACACTGAAGCTTTCTTT
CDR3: CASSPRDSSNTEAFF

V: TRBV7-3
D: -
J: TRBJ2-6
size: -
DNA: TGTGCCAGCAGCTTGTATGGGGCCAACGTCCTGACTTTC
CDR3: CASSLYGANVLTF

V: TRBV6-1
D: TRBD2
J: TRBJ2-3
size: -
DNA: TGTGCCAGCAGTGAGGGGGGGACCTATGATACGCAGTATTTT
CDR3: CASSEGGTYDTQYF

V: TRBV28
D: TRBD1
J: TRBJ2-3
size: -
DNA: TGTGCCAGCAGTTTCACAGGGGGCGGCACAGATACGCAGTATTTT
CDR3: CASSFTGGGTDTQYF

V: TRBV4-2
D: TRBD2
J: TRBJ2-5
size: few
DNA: TGTGCCAGCAGCCGGACTAGCGGGGGGGTGGAGACCCAGTACTTC
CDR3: CASSRTSGGVETQYF

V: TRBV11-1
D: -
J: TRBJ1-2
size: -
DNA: TGTGCCAGCAGCTTCTCAGGGGACTATGGCTACACCTTC
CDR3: CASSFSGDYGYTF

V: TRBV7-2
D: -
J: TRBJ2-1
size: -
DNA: TGTGCCAGCAGCTCGACTAGGAGGATGGATGAGCAGTTCTTC
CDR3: CASSSTRRMDEQFF

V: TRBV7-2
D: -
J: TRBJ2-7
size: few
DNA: TGTGCCAGCAGCCCACGACTGGCGGGGGCCCCCTTCGAGCAGTACTTC
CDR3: CASSPRLAGAPFEQYF

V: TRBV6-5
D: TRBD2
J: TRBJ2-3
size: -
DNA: TGTGCCAGCAGCCTCCTAGCGGCAGATACGCAGTATTTT
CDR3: CASSLLAADTQYF

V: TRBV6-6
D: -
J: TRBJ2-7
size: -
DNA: TGTGCCAGCAGTAACTCAGACAGCATCTACGAGCAGTACTTC
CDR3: CASSNSDSIYEQYF

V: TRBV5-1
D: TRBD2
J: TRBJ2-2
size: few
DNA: TGCGCCAGCAGCTACGGACTAGCGAACACCGGGGAGCTGTTTTTT
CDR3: CASSYGLANTGELFF

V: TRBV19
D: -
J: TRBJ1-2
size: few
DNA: TGTGCCAGTCGGGTCGGGGGGCAGGGCTATGGCTACACCTTC
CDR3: CASRVGGQGYGYTF

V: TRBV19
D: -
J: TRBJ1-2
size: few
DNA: TGTGCCAGTGGGCAGAACTATGGCTACACCTTC
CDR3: CASGQNYGYTF

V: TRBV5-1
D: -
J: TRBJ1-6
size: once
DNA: TGCGCCAGCAGCTTAAGCCCAAGGGGTGATTCACCCCTCCACTTT
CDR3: CASSLSPRGDSPLHF

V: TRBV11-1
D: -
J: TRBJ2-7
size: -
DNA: TGTGCCAGCAGCTCCTCTAGCGTCGAGCAGTACTTC
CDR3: CASSSSSVEQYF

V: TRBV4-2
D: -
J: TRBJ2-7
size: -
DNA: TGTGCCAGCAGCCAAATGACCGGGACTCACTCCTACGAGCAGTACTTC
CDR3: CASSQMTGTHSYEQYF

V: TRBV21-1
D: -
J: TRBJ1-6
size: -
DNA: TGTGCCAGCAGCCCCCCCGGGACATCATATAATTCACCCCTCCACTTT
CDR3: CASSPPGTSYNSPLHF

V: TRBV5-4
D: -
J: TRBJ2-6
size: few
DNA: TGTGCCAGCAGCTTGTCCTTCTCCGGGGCCAACGTCCTGACTTTC
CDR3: CASSLSFSGANVLTF

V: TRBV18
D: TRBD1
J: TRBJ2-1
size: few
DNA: TGTGCCAGCTCAATAAACAGGGGTGCCAATGAGCAGTTCTTC
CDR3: CASSINRGANEQFF

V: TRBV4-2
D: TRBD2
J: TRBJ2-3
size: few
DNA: TGTGCCAGCAGCCACTTGGGCGGGGGGGCCACAGATACGCAGTATTTT
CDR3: CASSHLGGGATDTQYF

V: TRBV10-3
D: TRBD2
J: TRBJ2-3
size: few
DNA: TGTGCCATCAGTGAGTTTAGCGGGGGGGCTTCAGATACGCAGTATTTT
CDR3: CAISEFSGGASDTQYF

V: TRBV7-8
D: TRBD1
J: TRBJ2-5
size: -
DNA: TGTGCCAGCAGCTCCCACAGGGGGCGCGCAGAGACCCAGTACTTC
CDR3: CASSSHRGRAETQYF

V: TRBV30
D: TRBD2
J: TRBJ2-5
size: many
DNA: TGTGCCTGGAGTCCGGGGACTAGTCACTGGGAGACCCAGTACTTC
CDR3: CAWSPGTSHWETQYF

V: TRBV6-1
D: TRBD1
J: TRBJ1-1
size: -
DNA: TGTGCCAGCAGCCCGGGACAGTCGAACACTGAAGCTTTCTTT
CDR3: CASSPGQSNTEAFF

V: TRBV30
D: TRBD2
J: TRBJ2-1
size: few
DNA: TGTGCTTACATAGCGGGGGGATCCTACAATGAGCAGTTCTTC
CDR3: CAYIAGGSYNEQFF

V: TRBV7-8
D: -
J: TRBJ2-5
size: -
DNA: TGTGCTGGGGGGACCGCGATCCAAGAGACCCAGTACTTC
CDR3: CAGGTAIQETQYF

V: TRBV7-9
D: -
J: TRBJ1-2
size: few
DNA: TGTGCCAGCAGCCCAAGGGAGTATGGCTACACCTTC
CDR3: CASSPREYGYTF

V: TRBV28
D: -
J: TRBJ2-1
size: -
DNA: TGTGCCAGCAGTTCATACAATGAGCAGTTCTTC
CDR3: CASSSYNEQFF

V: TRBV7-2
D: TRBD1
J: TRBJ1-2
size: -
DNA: TGTGCCAGCAGCTTGGTTGACAGGGCCTATGGCTACACCTTC
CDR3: CASSLVDRAYGYTF

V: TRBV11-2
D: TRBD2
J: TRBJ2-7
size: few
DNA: TGTGCCAGCAGCCCGCTGACTAGCGGGATCTCCTACGAGCAGTACTTC
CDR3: CASSPLTSGISYEQYF

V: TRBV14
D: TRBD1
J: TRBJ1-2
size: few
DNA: TGTGCCAGCAGCCACACCGGGACAGGGAAGGGCTACACCTTC
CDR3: CASSHTGTGKGYTF

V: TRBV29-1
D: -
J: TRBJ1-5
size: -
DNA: TGCATCAACCTGATGGGCCTACGGAATCAGCCCCAGCATTTT
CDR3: CINLMGLRNQPQHF

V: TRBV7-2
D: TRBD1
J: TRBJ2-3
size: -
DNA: TGTGCCAGCAGCTCCAACCCCTTAGGACAGGGGGCGAAGACAGATACGCAGTATTTT
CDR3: CASSSNPLGQGAKTDTQYF

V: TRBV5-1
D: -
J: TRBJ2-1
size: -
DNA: TGCGCCAGCAGCTTGGAGGTCCAGGGGAATGAGCAGTTCTTC
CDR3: CASSLEVQGNEQFF

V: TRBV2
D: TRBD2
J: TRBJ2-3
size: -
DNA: TGTGCCAGCACCAAGGGACTAGCGGGAGAACAAGATACGCAGTATTTT
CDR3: CASTKGLAGEQDTQYF

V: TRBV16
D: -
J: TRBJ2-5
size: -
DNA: TGTGCCAGCAGCCCGCGGACAGTACAAGAGACCCAGTACTTC
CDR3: CASSPRTVQETQYF

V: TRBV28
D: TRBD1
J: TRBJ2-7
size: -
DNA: TGTGCCAGTGGAGAGGGGGCGCAGTACGAGCAGTACTTC
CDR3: CASGEGAQYEQYF